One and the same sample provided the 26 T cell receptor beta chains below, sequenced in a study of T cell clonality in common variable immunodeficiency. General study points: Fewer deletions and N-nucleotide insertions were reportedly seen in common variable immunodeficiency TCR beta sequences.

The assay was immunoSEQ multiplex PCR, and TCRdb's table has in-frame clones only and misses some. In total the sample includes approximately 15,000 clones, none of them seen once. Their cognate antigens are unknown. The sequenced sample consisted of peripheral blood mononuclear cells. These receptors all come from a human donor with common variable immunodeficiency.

Incomplete CDR3 DNA: TGCGCCAGCAGCTTATCAGGGTGGTCCTACGAG. It yields the protein CASSLSGWSYE. The complete CDR3 sequence is CASSLSGWSYEQYF. The chain carries TRBV5-1 and TRBJ2-7; tentatively, D is TRBD1 (5 bases). Read data end 3 residues before the CDR3 end; the end is taken from the germline J gene. CDR3 size: 14 residues. Germline CDR1 and CDR2: SGHRS and YFSETQ. V dropped 2 bases and J dropped 1 base, with 10 bases sitting between them.

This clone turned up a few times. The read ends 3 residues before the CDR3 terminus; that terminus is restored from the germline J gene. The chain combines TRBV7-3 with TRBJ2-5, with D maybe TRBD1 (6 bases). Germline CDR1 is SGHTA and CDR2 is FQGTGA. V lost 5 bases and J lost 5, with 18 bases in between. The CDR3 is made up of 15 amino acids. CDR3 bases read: TGTGCCAGCAGCGACGGGAACAGGGTGGGGGAGACC. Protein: CASSDGNRVGET. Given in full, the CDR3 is CASSDGNRVGETQYF. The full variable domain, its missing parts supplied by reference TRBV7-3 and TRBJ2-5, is GAGVSQTPSNKVTEKGKYVELRCDPISGHTALYWYRQSLGQGPEFLIYFQGTGAADDSGLPNDRFFAVRPEGSVSTLKIQRTERGDSAVYLCASSDGNRVGETQYFGPGTRLLVL.

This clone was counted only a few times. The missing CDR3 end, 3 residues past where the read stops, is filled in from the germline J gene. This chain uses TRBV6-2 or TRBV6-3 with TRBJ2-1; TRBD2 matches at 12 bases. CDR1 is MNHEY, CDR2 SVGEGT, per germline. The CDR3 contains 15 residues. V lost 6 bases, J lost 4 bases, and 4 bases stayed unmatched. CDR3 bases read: TGTGCCAGCAGCCTACTAGCGGGGGGTTACAATGAG. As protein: CASSLLAGGYNE. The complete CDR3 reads CASSLLAGGYNEQFF.

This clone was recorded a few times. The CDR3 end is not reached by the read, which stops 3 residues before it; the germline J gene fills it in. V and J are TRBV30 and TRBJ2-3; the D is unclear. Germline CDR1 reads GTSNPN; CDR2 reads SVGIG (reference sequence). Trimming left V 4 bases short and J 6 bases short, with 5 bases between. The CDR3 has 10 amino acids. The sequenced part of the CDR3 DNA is TGTGCCTGGATGTCTGATACG. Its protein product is CAWMSDT. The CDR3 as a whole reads CAWMSDTQYF.

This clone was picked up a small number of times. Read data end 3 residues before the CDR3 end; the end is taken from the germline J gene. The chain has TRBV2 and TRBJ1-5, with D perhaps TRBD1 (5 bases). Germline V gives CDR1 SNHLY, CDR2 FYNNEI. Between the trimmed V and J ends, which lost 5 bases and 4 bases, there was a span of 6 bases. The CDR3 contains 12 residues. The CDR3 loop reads CASSPGNQPQHF. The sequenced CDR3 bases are TGTGCCAGCAGTCCAGGGAATCAGCCC. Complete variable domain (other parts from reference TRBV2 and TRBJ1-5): EPEVTQTPSHQVTQMGQEVILRCVPISNHLYFYWYRQILGQKVEFLVSFYNNEISEKSEIFDDQFSVERPDGSNFTLKIRSTKLEDSAMYFCASSPGNQPQHFGDGTRLSIL.

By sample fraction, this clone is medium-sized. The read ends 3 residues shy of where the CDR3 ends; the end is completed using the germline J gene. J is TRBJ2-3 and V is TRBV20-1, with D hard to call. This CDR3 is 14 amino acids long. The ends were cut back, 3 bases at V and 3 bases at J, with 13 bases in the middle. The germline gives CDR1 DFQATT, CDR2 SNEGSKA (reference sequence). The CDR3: CSARKVQGTDTQYF. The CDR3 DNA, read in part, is TGCAGTGCTAGGAAGGTCCAAGGGACAGATACG.

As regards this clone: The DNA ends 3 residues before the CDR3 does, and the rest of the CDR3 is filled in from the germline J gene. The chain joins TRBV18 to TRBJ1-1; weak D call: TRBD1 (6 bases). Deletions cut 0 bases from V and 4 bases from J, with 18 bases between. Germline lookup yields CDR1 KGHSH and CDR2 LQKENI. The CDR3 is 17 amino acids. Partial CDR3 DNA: TGTGCCAGCTCACCACCTTCTAGGGGGGGCCGGGGCACTGAA. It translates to CASSPPSRGGRGTE. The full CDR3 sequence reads CASSPPSRGGRGTEAFF.

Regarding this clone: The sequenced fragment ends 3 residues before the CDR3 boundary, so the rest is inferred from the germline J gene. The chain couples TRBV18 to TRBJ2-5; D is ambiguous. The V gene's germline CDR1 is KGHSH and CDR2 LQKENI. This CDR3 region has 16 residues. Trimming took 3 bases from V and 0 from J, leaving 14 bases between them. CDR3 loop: CASSPNSPVDQETQYF. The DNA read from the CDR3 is TGTGCCAGCTCACCGAATTCTCCGGTTGACCAAGAGACC.

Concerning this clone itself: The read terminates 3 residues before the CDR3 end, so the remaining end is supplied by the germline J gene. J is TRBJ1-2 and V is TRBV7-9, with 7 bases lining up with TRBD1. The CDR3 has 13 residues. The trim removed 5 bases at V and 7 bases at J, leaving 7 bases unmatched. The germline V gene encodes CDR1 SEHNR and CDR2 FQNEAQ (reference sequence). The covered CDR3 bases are TGTGCCAGCAGCGAAGAGGACAGGACTGGC. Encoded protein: CASSEEDRTG. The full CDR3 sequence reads CASSEEDRTGYTF.

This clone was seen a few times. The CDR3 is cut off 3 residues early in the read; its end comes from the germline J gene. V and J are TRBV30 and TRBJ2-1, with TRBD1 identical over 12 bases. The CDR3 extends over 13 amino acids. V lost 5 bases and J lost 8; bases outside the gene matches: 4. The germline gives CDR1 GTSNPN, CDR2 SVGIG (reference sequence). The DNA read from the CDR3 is TGTGCCTGGGCCGGGACAGGGGGCCATGAG. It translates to CAWAGTGGHE. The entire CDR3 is CAWAGTGGHEQFF.

The CDR3 loop reads CASRTGNNSPLHF. The CDR3 bases that were read are TGTGCCAGCAGGACAGGGAATAATTCACCC. The chain employs TRBV7-2 and TRBJ1-6; the match to TRBD1 covers 7 bases. The read comes to an end 3 residues before the CDR3 does, leaving the germline J gene to fill in the end. Trimming cost V 6 bases and J 5 bases; bases outside gene matches: 1. Germline V lookup: CDR1 SGHTA, CDR2 FQGNSA. The CDR3 consists of 13 residues. The whole variable domain, remainder taken from reference TRBV7-2 and TRBJ1-6, is GAGVSQSPSNKVTEKGKDVELRCDPISGHTALYWYRQSLGQGLEFLIYFQGNSAPDKSGLPSDRFSAERTGGSVSTLTIQRTQQEDSAVYLCASRTGNNSPLHFGNGTRLTVT.

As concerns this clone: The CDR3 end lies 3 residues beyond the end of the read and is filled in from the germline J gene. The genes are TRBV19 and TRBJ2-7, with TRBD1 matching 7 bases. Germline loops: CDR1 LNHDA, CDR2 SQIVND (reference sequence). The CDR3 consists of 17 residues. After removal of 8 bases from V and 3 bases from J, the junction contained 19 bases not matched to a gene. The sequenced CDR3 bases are TGTGCCAGTCTAGTATCTATCCGACAGGGTATCTTCTACGAG. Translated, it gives CASLVSIRQGIFYE. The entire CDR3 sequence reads CASLVSIRQGIFYEQYF.

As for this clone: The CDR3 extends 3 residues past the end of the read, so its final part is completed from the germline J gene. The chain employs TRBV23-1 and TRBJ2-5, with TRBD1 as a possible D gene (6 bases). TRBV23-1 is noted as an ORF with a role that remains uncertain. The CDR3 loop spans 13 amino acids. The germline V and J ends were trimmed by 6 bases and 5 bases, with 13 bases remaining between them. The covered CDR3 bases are TGCGCCAGCAGAAAGGGGGATTTGGAGACC. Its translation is CASRKGDLET. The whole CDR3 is CASRKGDLETQYF.

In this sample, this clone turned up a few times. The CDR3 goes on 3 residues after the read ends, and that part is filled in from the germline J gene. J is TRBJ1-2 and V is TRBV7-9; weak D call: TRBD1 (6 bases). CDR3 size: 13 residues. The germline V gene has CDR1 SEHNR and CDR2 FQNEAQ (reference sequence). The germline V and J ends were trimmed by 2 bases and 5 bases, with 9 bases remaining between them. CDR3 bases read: TGTGCCAGCAGCTTACAACAGGGATATGGC. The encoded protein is CASSLQQGYG. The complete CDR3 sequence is CASSLQQGYGYTF. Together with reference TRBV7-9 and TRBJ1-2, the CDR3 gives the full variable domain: DTGVSQNPRHKITKRGQNVTFRCDPISEHNRLYWYRQTLGQGPEFLTYFQNEAQLEKSRLLSDRFSAERPKGSFSTLEIQRTEQGDSAMYLCASSLQQGYGYTFGSGTRLTVV.

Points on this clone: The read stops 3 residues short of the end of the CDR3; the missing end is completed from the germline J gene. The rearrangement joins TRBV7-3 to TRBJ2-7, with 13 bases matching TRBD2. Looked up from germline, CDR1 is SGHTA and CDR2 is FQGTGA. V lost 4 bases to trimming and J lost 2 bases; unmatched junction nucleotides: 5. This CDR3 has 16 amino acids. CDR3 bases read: TGTGCCAGCAGCTCCTCGGGACTAGCGGGAACCTACGAG. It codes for CASSSSGLAGTYE. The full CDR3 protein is CASSSSGLAGTYEQYF.

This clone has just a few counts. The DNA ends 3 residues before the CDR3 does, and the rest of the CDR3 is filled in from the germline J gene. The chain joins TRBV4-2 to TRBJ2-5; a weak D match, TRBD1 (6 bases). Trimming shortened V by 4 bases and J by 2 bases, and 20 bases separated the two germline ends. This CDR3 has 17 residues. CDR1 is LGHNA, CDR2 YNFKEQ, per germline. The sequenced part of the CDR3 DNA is TGTGCCAGCAGCCCGTTCCTTACAGGGTCGGGGCAAGAGACC. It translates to CASSPFLTGSGQET. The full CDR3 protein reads CASSPFLTGSGQETQYF.

The CDR3 here is CASSYRTRYYEQYF. The DNA read from the CDR3 is TGTGCCAGCAGTTACCGGACTAGGTACTACGAG. J is TRBJ2-7 and V is TRBV6-2 or TRBV6-3; TRBD2 matches at 7 bases. The read finishes 3 residues shy of the CDR3 end, and the germline J gene is used to complete it. The CDR3 has 14 residues. V trimming: 2 bases; J trimming: 3 bases; junction bases outside the gene matches: 4. CDR1 MNHEY and CDR2 SVGEGT come from the germline V gene.

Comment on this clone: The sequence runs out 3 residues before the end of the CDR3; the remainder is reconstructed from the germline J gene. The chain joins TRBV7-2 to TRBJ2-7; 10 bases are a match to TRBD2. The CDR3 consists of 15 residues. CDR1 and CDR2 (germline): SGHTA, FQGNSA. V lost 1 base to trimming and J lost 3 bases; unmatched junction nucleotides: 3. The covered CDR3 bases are TGTGCCAGCAGCTTAGGACTAGCGGGTTACTACGAG. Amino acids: CASSLGLAGYYE. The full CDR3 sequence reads CASSLGLAGYYEQYF.

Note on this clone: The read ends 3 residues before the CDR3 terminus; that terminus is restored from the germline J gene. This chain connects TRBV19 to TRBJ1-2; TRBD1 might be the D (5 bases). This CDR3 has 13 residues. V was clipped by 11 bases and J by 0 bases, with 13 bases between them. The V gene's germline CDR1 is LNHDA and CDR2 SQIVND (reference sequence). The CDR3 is CALRGPSNYGYTF. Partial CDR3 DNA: TGTGCCTTGCGGGGACCCTCTAACTATGGC.

The CDR3 protein is CASSPGTTTGELFF. CDR3 DNA (partial): TGTGCCAGCAGCCCGGGGACAACGACCGGGGAG. The J gene is TRBJ2-2, the V gene TRBV7-9, with TRBD1 as a possible D gene (6 bases). The missing CDR3 end, 3 residues past where the read stops, is filled in from the germline J gene. Germline CDR1 and CDR2: SEHNR and FQNEAQ (reference sequence). There are 14 residues in the CDR3. Trimming stripped 5 bases from V and 5 bases from J, with 12 bases between. Full variable domain (outside the CDR3, taken from reference TRBV7-9 and TRBJ2-2): DTGVSQNPRHKITKRGQNVTFRCDPISEHNRLYWYRQTLGQGPEFLTYFQNEAQLEKSRLLSDRFSAERPKGSFSTLEIQRTEQGDSAMYLCASSPGTTTGELFFGEGSRLTVL.

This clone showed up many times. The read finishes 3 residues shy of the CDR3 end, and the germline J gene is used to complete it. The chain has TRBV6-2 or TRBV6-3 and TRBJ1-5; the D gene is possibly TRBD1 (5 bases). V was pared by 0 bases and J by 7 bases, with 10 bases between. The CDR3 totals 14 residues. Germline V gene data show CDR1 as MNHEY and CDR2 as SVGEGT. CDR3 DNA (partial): TGTGCCAGCAGTTACTCGGGGGGAAGCCAGCCC. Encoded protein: CASSYSGGSQP. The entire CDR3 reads CASSYSGGSQPQHF.

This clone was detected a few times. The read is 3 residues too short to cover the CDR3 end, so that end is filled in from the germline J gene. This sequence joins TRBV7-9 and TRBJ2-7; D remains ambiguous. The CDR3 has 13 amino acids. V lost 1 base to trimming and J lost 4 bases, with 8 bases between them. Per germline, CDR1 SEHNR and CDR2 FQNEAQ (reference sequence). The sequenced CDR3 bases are TGTGCCAGCAGCTTAGGCGGTGTATACGAG. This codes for CASSLGGVYE. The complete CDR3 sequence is CASSLGGVYEQYF.

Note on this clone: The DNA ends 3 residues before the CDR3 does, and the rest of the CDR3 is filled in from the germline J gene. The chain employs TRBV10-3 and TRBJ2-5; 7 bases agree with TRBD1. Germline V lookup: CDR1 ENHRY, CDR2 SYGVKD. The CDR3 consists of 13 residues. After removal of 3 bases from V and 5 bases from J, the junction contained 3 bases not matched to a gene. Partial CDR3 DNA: TGTGCCATCAGTGAACAGGGGTGGGAGACC. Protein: CAISEQGWET. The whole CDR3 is CAISEQGWETQYF.

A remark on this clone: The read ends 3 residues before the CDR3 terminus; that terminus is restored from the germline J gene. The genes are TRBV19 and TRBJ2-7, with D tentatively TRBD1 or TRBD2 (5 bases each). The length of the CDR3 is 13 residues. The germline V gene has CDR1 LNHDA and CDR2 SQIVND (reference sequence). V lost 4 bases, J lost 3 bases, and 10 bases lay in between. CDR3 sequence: CASSRGALYEQYF. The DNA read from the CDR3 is TGTGCCAGTAGTAGAGGGGCCCTCTACGAG.

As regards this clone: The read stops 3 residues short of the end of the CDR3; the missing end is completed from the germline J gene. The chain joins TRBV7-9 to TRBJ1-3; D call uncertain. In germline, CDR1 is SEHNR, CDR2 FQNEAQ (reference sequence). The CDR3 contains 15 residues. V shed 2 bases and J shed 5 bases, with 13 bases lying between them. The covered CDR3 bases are TGTGCCAGCAGCTTAAGCGGCGGAGAGAGAAACACC. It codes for CASSLSGGERNT. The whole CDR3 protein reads CASSLSGGERNTIYF.

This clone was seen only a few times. The CDR3 sequence is CASSRIAGADTQYF. Incomplete CDR3 DNA: TGTGCCAGTAGTAGAATAGCGGGAGCAGATACG. The rearrangement links TRBV19 to TRBJ2-3, with TRBD2 matching over 9 bases. The CDR3 goes on 3 residues after the read ends, and that part is filled in from the germline J gene. Germline lookup yields CDR1 LNHDA and CDR2 SQIVND (reference sequence). J gave up 4 bases and V 4 bases, and 3 bases lay outside the gene matches. This CDR3 has 14 residues.